The T cell receptor (beta chain) under discussion was sequenced for a study of blood T cell repertoires in COVID-19. Study-wide background: Nucleic acid was either cDNA or gDNA, and it came from T cells, B-cell-depleted T cells, or PBMCs.

In the source study's methods: Estimation of nucleated cell counts relied on the amplification of reference gene primers. Profiling relied on immunoSEQ multiplex PCR, and the TCRdb table lists in-frame clones only, not all of them. V and J calls and clone size are given by that table; D and trimming were obtained from the DNA. The table shows about 120,000 clones, with almost 90% occurring only once. This CDR3 has 14 residues. V was trimmed by 11 bases and J by 0 bases, leaving 17 bases between them. Germline values: CDR1 SNHLY, CDR2 FYNNEI. This clone was detected a few times. Sequencing input: peripheral blood. The chain combines TRBV2 with TRBJ2-7; D is unclear. The receptor was isolated from a woman in her sixties or seventies with COVID-19, enrolled during active disease. The CDR3 DNA follows: TGTGCCCGCCACCCTACTTCGGGCTCCTACGAGCAGTACTTC. This codes for CARHPTSGSYEQYF.